This TCR beta chain was sequenced during a study of radiotherapy plus CTLA-4 blockade in lung cancer (dated 2018 in TCRdb). At the level of the whole study: Objective responses were observed in 18% of enrolled patients, and disease control was achieved in 25% to 35%. What the research found in general, with its limitations: The strongest predictors of response were reported to be early dynamic shifts in blood T cell clones along with a rise in serum interferon-beta following radiation. After treatment with radiotherapy and ipilimumab, TCR clones that originated in tumors expanded in peripheral blood.

V loses 3 bases at its end and J loses 2 bases; junction bases beyond the gene matches: 4. CDR1 is given as MDHEN and CDR2 as SYDVKM, both from the germline V gene. The CDR3 measures 15 amino acids from cysteine to phenylalanine. Of the read, only the CDR3 DNA is kept; its 45 bases are in frame from base 1. Library preparation used the immunoSEQ multiplex PCR assay. In its TCRdb copy, this immuneACCESS table keeps in-frame sequences only and misses some clones. Where compared with another copy, unresolved V genes explain less than half of these, and the others have no known cause. A total of some 80,000 clones appear in this sample, around 76% of them only once. Approximately 24% of the sample is taken by the ten largest. A note on this clone: The antigen it binds to is not known. Per-nucleotide qualities are absent, and no much larger clonotype sits a single base away.

The study evaluated CTLA-4 blockade (ipilimumab) given together with focal radiation therapy in patients who had chemo-refractory metastatic non-small-cell lung cancer. This clonotype was sampled from a human donor with non-small cell lung cancer whose response to radiotherapy plus ipilimumab could not be evaluated. Some clones in this sample may be carry-over from other donors' samples. The chain is assembled from TRBV28 and TRBJ1-2, with 9 junctional bases fitting TRBD1. The input for sequencing was peripheral blood, taken from a patient treated with radiotherapy plus ipilimumab. The DNA is as follows: TGTGCCAGCAGTTTTGGGACAGGGCTGAACTATGGCTACACCTTC. Its product reads: CASSFGTGLNYGYTF.